These T cell receptor beta chains were read from a single sample in a study of blood T cell repertoires in COVID-19. This table comes from immunoSEQ multiplex PCR, and its TCRdb copy is limited to in-frame clones, with some not included. The sample lists about 140,000 clones; about 84% were seen once. Sequenced input: PBMCs or T cells enriched from blood (not recorded which). The receptors were gathered from a woman between 18 and 29 years old who had been exposed to COVID-19. The conserved cysteine and the conserved F or W are not part of the CDR3 here. Fields, in order: V gene, clone size, CDR3 protein. For some rows the clone size is stated as once, few or many, or as a class when expanded; others skip it.

v_call: TRBV11-1; clone_size: .; cdr3_aa: ASSYKNRDQA
v_call: TRBV5-1; clone_size: .; cdr3_aa: ASSLDGTDSYEQY
v_call: TRBV7-3; clone_size: .; cdr3_aa: ASSIDNEQF
v_call: TRBV18; clone_size: .; cdr3_aa: ASSQGPGQGTYEQY
v_call: TRBV24-1; clone_size: .; cdr3_aa: ATSDQNREQF
v_call: TRBV19; clone_size: .; cdr3_aa: ASSPTGRSNTEAF
v_call: TRBV28; clone_size: .; cdr3_aa: ASSPGTGDGYT
v_call: TRBV15; clone_size: .; cdr3_aa: ATSRVGLPNEKLF
v_call: TRBV4-1; clone_size: .; cdr3_aa: ASSYAGTGTYEQY
v_call: TRBV29-1; clone_size: .; cdr3_aa: SVVGLDGQETQY
v_call: TRBV12-3/TRBV12-4; clone_size: .; cdr3_aa: ASSFPGKDGYT
v_call: TRBV6-2/TRBV6-3; clone_size: once; cdr3_aa: ASSYRGINEQY